This TCR beta chain was obtained from a study of CD4 T cells in relation to SARS-CoV-2 and coronaviruses. Worth noting for this clone: Its cognate antigen is unknown.

Germline lookup yields CDR1 PRHDT and CDR2 FYEKMQ (reference sequence). The V gene end was trimmed by 0 bases and the J gene end by 4 bases; junction bases not matched to a gene: 5. CDR3 length equals 16 residues. Unexposed donor CD4+ T cells date from 2011-2018, before the COVID-19 pandemic. After approximately 10 days of culture, CD4+ T cells were isolated. Cultures received half-medium IL-2 refreshes on days 3 and 7. Regarding the study as a whole: Monoreactive clones expanded significantly more to SARS-CoV-2 than crossreactive clones did.

TCRdb keeps only in-frame clones here, not all; method: immunoSEQ multiplex PCR. Altogether about 12,000 clones are present, 60% to 80% being singletons, with the ten largest covering over 10%. This sequence joins TRBV13 and TRBJ2-1; TRBD2 matches at 8 bases. The source of this sequence is a human donor in good health. The sample taken for sequencing was CD4+ T cells from PBMCs, cultured in vitro. The CDR3 sequence: CASSLGLADPYNEQFF. The CDR3 nucleotides are TGTGCCAGCAGCTTAGGACTAGCGGATCCTTACAATGAGCAGTTCTTC.